A single sample is the source of the 17 T cell receptor beta chains below, sequenced in a study of graft-versus-host responses after intestinal transplantation. For these TCRs, the target antigens are not known. Profiled with immunoSEQ multiplex PCR; TCRdb holds only in-frame clones, not every one. Among around 97,000 clones listed, around nine tenths were seen once. The sample was unstimulated CD8+ T cells sorted from spleen or lymph node cells, taken before intestinal transplant. Receptor source: a human donor who received an intestinal transplant.

The chain recombines TRBV25-1 with TRBJ2-7; TRBD2 might be the D (6 bases). The length of the CDR3 is 13 residues. V lost 4 bases and J lost 2, with 9 bases in between. The germline gives CDR1 MGHDK, CDR2 SYGVNS. In DNA, the CDR3 is TGTGCCAGCAGTGTTGGCGGGACCTACGAGCAGTACTTC. Amino acids: CASSVGGTYEQYF.

This clone is a singleton in its sample. V and J are TRBV7-6 and TRBJ2-7, with 11 bases matching TRBD1. The CDR3 loop spans 16 amino acids. Germline trimming cut 5 bases from V and 7 bases from J; bases unmatched to any gene: 13. Germline V gene data show CDR1 as SGHVS and CDR2 as FNYEAQ. The CDR3 nucleotides are TGTGCCAGCAGCCTCGATAGGGACAGGGGGACTGGAGAGCAGTACTTC. This encodes CASSLDRDRGTGEQYF.

This chain joins TRBV5-1 and TRBJ2-3; D gene uncertain. CDR1 is SGHRS and CDR2 is YFSETQ in the germline V gene. V lost 8 bases, J lost 6 bases, and 13 bases lay in between. CDR3 size: 12 residues. CDR3 sequence (DNA): TGCGCCAGGGAACCTAGACCGGATACGCAGTATTTT. It codes for CAREPRPDTQYF.

The chain has TRBV4-2 and TRBJ2-1, with D hard to call. Germline V gene data show CDR1 as LGHNA and CDR2 as YNFKEQ. The CDR3 consists of 13 residues. Trimming stripped 1 base from V and 7 bases from J, with 8 bases between. This CDR3 is CASSQGGGNEQFF. CDR3 DNA: TGTGCCAGCAGCCAAGGGGGTGGGAATGAGCAGTTCTTC.

The chain combines TRBV6-5 with TRBJ2-7; TRBD1 is a possible D gene (5 bases). Germline V gene data show CDR1 as MNHEY and CDR2 as SVGAGI. The V end was cut by 2 bases, the J end by 2 bases, with 13 bases between. CDR3 size: 15 residues. The CDR3 DNA follows: TGTGCCAGCAGTTACACGCCGGACAACCCCTACGAGCAGTACTTC. Encoded protein: CASSYTPDNPYEQYF.

This chain joins TRBV5-6 and TRBJ2-1, with 10 positions matching TRBD2. CDR1 and CDR2 from the germline V gene are SGHDT and YYEEEE. V gave up 2 bases and J gave up 5 bases; unmatched junction bases: 10. This CDR3 contains 17 residues. Here the CDR3 DNA reads TGTGCCAGCAGCTTCGGGACTAGCGTGGGAATAAACAATGAGCAGTTCTTC. This sequence encodes CASSFGTSVGINNEQFF.

The chain recombines TRBV9 with TRBJ2-3; weak D call: TRBD2 (5 bases). The germline gives CDR1 SGDLS, CDR2 YYNGEE. Deletions cut 0 bases from V and 0 bases from J, with 11 bases between. CDR3 length equals 16 residues. CDR3 nucleotides: TGTGCCAGCAGCGTAGCTGAGGGATTTAGCACAGATACGCAGTATTTT. Protein sequence: CASSVAEGFSTDTQYF.

J is TRBJ2-1 and V is TRBV7-9; 7 bases line up with TRBD2. In germline, CDR1 is SEHNR, CDR2 FQNEAQ (reference sequence). Losses at the gene ends were 5 bases for V and 0 bases for J; bases not matched to a gene: 7. The CDR3 has 16 amino acids. The CDR3 nucleotides read TGTGCCAGCAGCGTAAGCGGGGCTAGCTCCTACAATGAGCAGTTCTTC. Translation: CASSVSGASSYNEQFF.

The chain is built from TRBV4-1 and TRBJ1-2; D not resolved. The germline V gene has CDR1 MGHRA and CDR2 YSYEKL. The CDR3 is 13 residues long. Deletions cut 0 bases from V and 8 bases from J, with 10 bases between. CDR3 in amino acids: CASSQEGGGGYTF. The CDR3, as DNA: TGCGCCAGCAGCCAAGAGGGCGGCGGCGGCTACACCTTC.

The chain combines TRBV7-9 with TRBJ2-1; D unclear. The CDR3 runs 12 residues. The V end was cut by 2 bases, the J end by 5 bases, with 4 bases between. Germline V lookup: CDR1 SEHNR, CDR2 FQNEAQ (reference sequence). CDR3 region: CASSLFHNEQFF. The CDR3 DNA follows: TGTGCCAGCAGCTTATTCCACAATGAGCAGTTCTTC.

The chain couples TRBV4-1 to TRBJ2-2; 7 bases align to TRBD2. Germline V gene sequence: CDR1 MGHRA, CDR2 YSYEKL. The CDR3 is 15 amino acids. J lost 0 bases, V lost 3 bases, and 1 base had no gene match. As DNA, the CDR3 is TGCGCCAGCAGCCAGGGGGGGGCGAACACCGGGGAGCTGTTTTTT. Protein product: CASSQGGANTGELFF.

This sequence joins TRBV30 and TRBJ1-1; D not resolved. The V end lost 0 bases, the J end lost 1 base, and 18 bases lay between the germline ends. The CDR3 has 17 residues. From germline, CDR1 is GTSNPN and CDR2 SVGIG (reference sequence). CDR3 sequence (DNA): TGTGCCTGGAGTGTTCGTTGGGCAGACCCCCAGAACACTGAAGCTTTCTTT. As protein: CAWSVRWADPQNTEAFF. Drawing the rest from reference TRBV30 and TRBJ1-1, the complete variable domain is SQTIHQWPATLVQPVGSPLSLECTVEGTSNPNLYWYRQAAGRGLQLLFYSVGIGQISSEVPQNLSASRPQDRQFILSSKKLLLSDSGFYLCAWSVRWADPQNTEAFFGQGTRLTVV.

The CDR3 is CASSVTAGHYGYTF. The DNA for the CDR3 is TGTGCCAGCAGCGTGACAGCGGGGCACTATGGCTACACCTTC. V is TRBV27 and J is TRBJ1-2, with D perhaps matching TRBD1 (5 bases). Germline lookup yields CDR1 MNHEY and CDR2 SMNVEV (reference sequence). Trimming pared 6 bases from V and 3 bases from J, leaving 14 bases between. This CDR3 comprises 14 residues.

The rearrangement joins TRBV7-9 to TRBJ1-2; perhaps TRBD1 as D (6 bases). This CDR3 is built from 19 residues. Germline V gives CDR1 SEHNR, CDR2 FQNEAQ (reference sequence). V was pared by 5 bases and J by 4 bases, with 29 bases between. The CDR3 DNA sequence: TGTGCCAGCAGCGATACGGACAGTGCGTTGGACGTCAGCCCCTATGGCTACACCTTC. As protein: CASSDTDSALDVSPYGYTF.

A remark on this clone: The junction departs from the called germline gene at one end, perhaps through a read error. V and J are TRBV4-1 and TRBJ1-6, with a possible D match to TRBD1 (6 bases). This CDR3 contains 18 residues. The germline gives CDR1 MGHRA, CDR2 YSYEKL. Written as DNA, the CDR3 is TGCGCCAGCAGCGAAGAGGGGGGCCCAGGATTTTATAATTCACCCCTCCACTTT. Amino acid sequence: CASSEEGGPGFYNSPLHF.

The V and J genes are TRBV27 and TRBJ1-5; no definite D call. CDR1 and CDR2 (germline): MNHEY, SMNVEV (reference sequence). V lost 3 bases to trimming and J lost 3 bases, with 6 bases between them. This CDR3 has 13 amino acids. The CDR3 loop reads CASSFDSNQPQHF. CDR3 sequence (DNA): TGTGCCAGCAGTTTTGACTCCAATCAGCCCCAGCATTTT.

The sample holds a few counts of this clone. The CDR3 nucleotides read TGCGCCAGCAGCCAAGAACCTTACAGCCACCCAGCTTTCTTT. Translation gives CASSQEPYSHPAFF. This chain connects TRBV4-1 to TRBJ1-1; D gene unclear. The CDR3 is 14 amino acids. Germline CDR1 is MGHRA and CDR2 is YSYEKL. Trimming took 0 bases from V and 10 from J, leaving 15 bases between them.